Listed below are T cell receptor beta chains from one sample, sequenced in a study of blood T cell repertoires in COVID-19. TCRdb's copy holds only in-frame clones and misses some; the assay was immunoSEQ multiplex PCR. The table lists a few hundred thousand clones, under 90% of them singletons. Material: peripheral blood. The receptor source for this set is a woman aged 25 to 39 with COVID-19, enrolled during active disease. Each CDR3 is given with its conserved first and last residue. D genes are given only for firm matches. Expanded clones are given a class, and other clones once, few, many or no size at all.

v_gene: TRBV6-5; abundance: once; d_gene: TRBD1; j_gene: TRBJ1-6; CDR3nt: TGTGCCAGCAGCGGACCCGGGACAGGGAATTCACCCCTCCACTTT; CDR3aa: CASSGPGTGNSPLHF
v_gene: TRBV4-1; abundance: NA; d_gene: NA; j_gene: TRBJ1-1; CDR3nt: TGCGCCAGCAGCCTCCAAGGGGCTGAAGCTTTCTTT; CDR3aa: CASSLQGAEAFF
v_gene: TRBV28; abundance: few; d_gene: NA; j_gene: TRBJ2-3; CDR3nt: TGTGCCAGCAGTTTTCCGAGAGGCTACACAGATACGCAGTATTTT; CDR3aa: CASSFPRGYTDTQYF
v_gene: TRBV5-1; abundance: NA; d_gene: NA; j_gene: TRBJ2-2; CDR3nt: TGCGCCAGCAGCCTCGGGGGTGGCACCGGGGAGCTGTTTTTT; CDR3aa: CASSLGGGTGELFF
v_gene: TRBV5-1; abundance: NA; d_gene: NA; j_gene: TRBJ1-2; CDR3nt: TGCGCCAGCAGCTTCCTACTCGAGACAAACTATGGCTACACCTTC; CDR3aa: CASSFLLETNYGYTF
v_gene: TRBV30; abundance: NA; d_gene: NA; j_gene: TRBJ1-2; CDR3nt: TGTGCCTGGGCCTCGGGTTATGGCTACACCTTC; CDR3aa: CAWASGYGYTF
v_gene: TRBV28; abundance: NA; d_gene: TRBD1; j_gene: TRBJ1-5; CDR3nt: TGTGCCAGTCTTTCGACGAGGACAGGGATGGGGCAGCCCCAGCATTTT; CDR3aa: CASLSTRTGMGQPQHF
v_gene: TRBV15; abundance: NA; d_gene: TRBD1; j_gene: TRBJ1-4; CDR3nt: TGTGCCACCAGCAGGCCCGGGACAGGAAATGAAAAACTGTTTTTT; CDR3aa: CATSRPGTGNEKLFF
v_gene: TRBV20-1; abundance: NA; d_gene: NA; j_gene: TRBJ2-1; CDR3nt: TGCAGTGCTAGTTTTGGAAGGCCGGGAAATGAGCAGTTCTTC; CDR3aa: CSASFGRPGNEQFF
v_gene: TRBV3-1/TRBV3-2; abundance: NA; d_gene: TRBD1; j_gene: TRBJ1-1; CDR3nt: TGTGCCAGCAGCAGATTTCCCCGGACAGGGACCTCCAACACTGAAGCTTTCTTT; CDR3aa: CASSRFPRTGTSNTEAFF
v_gene: TRBV11-2; abundance: NA; d_gene: NA; j_gene: TRBJ1-6; CDR3nt: TGTGCCAGCAGCTTAGAGGGCAGGGCGGACGCCCTCCACTTT; CDR3aa: CASSLEGRADALHF
v_gene: TRBV18; abundance: NA; d_gene: NA; j_gene: TRBJ1-3; CDR3nt: TGTGCCAGCTCACGCAGGGGAGCGGGAAACACCATATATTTT; CDR3aa: CASSRRGAGNTIYF
v_gene: TRBV9; abundance: NA; d_gene: TRBD2; j_gene: TRBJ2-2; CDR3nt: TGTGCCAGCAGCGCCCCAGGGTTATCTAGCGGGGGTCAAAACACCGGGGAGCTGTTTTTT; CDR3aa: CASSAPGLSSGGQNTGELFF
v_gene: TRBV7-9; abundance: NA; d_gene: NA; j_gene: TRBJ2-7; CDR3nt: TGTGCCAGCAGCCCAGGGCCGAACCATCCTTCCTACGAGCAGTACTTC; CDR3aa: CASSPGPNHPSYEQYF
v_gene: TRBV4-2; abundance: once; d_gene: TRBD2; j_gene: TRBJ2-1; CDR3nt: TGTGCCAGCAGCCAAGGAACTCAGCGGGGGATTTACAATGAGCAGTTCTTC; CDR3aa: CASSQGTQRGIYNEQFF
v_gene: TRBV28; abundance: NA; d_gene: NA; j_gene: TRBJ2-7; CDR3nt: TGTGCCAGCAGTTTGGTAGTCGCAGGGCAGTACTTC; CDR3aa: CASSLVVAGQYF
v_gene: TRBV12-5; abundance: NA; d_gene: NA; j_gene: TRBJ2-3; CDR3nt: TGTGCTAGTGGTTTGGTACGAGTCTCCACAGATACGCAGTATTTT; CDR3aa: CASGLVRVSTDTQYF
v_gene: TRBV7-9; abundance: NA; d_gene: NA; j_gene: TRBJ2-3; CDR3nt: TGTGCCAGCAGCTTAGCGCGCGGGGGCACAGATACGCAGTATTTT; CDR3aa: CASSLARGGTDTQYF
v_gene: TRBV11-2; abundance: NA; d_gene: NA; j_gene: TRBJ1-4; CDR3nt: TGTGCCAGCAGCCGAGACAGAAATGAAAAACTGTTTTTT; CDR3aa: CASSRDRNEKLFF
v_gene: TRBV5-1; abundance: NA; d_gene: NA; j_gene: TRBJ2-7; CDR3nt: TGCGCCACCCGCGAAGAAATGAGGAACGAGCAGTACTTC; CDR3aa: CATREEMRNEQYF
v_gene: TRBV7-2; abundance: NA; d_gene: NA; j_gene: TRBJ1-4; CDR3nt: TGTGCCAGCAGCGTCAGGGGTGAAAAACTGTTTTTT; CDR3aa: CASSVRGEKLFF
v_gene: TRBV28; abundance: NA; d_gene: NA; j_gene: TRBJ2-5; CDR3nt: TGTGCCAGCAGTTTACCCCAGGAAGAGACCCAGTACTTC; CDR3aa: CASSLPQEETQYF
v_gene: TRBV28; abundance: NA; d_gene: NA; j_gene: TRBJ2-7; CDR3nt: TGTGCCAGCAGTTTAGGCTCATCCCTCGACGAGCAGTACTTC; CDR3aa: CASSLGSSLDEQYF
v_gene: TRBV7-9; abundance: NA; d_gene: NA; j_gene: TRBJ1-4; CDR3nt: TGTGCCAGCAGCTTGGGCAATGAAAAACTGTTTTTT; CDR3aa: CASSLGNEKLFF
v_gene: TRBV5-1; abundance: NA; d_gene: NA; j_gene: TRBJ1-1; CDR3nt: TGCGCCAGCAGCTTGTGGGGGGAGGGAAACACTGAAGCTTTCTTT; CDR3aa: CASSLWGEGNTEAFF
v_gene: TRBV11-2; abundance: NA; d_gene: NA; j_gene: TRBJ2-3; CDR3nt: TGTGCCAGCAGCTTATCACAGAGTAGCACAGATACGCAGTATTTT; CDR3aa: CASSLSQSSTDTQYF
v_gene: TRBV3-1/TRBV3-2; abundance: NA; d_gene: NA; j_gene: TRBJ2-5; CDR3nt: TGTGCCAGCAGCCGACAGGTCTTGCAAGAGACCCAGTACTTC; CDR3aa: CASSRQVLQETQYF
v_gene: TRBV2; abundance: many; d_gene: NA; j_gene: TRBJ2-7; CDR3nt: TGTGCCAGCAGTGGAACGGAAGGGGCCTACTACGAGCAGTACTTC; CDR3aa: CASSGTEGAYYEQYF
v_gene: TRBV2; abundance: NA; d_gene: NA; j_gene: TRBJ1-4; CDR3nt: TGTGCCAGCAGTGTTACAGGGAGTACTGAAAAACTGTTTTTT; CDR3aa: CASSVTGSTEKLFF
v_gene: TRBV6-5; abundance: few; d_gene: NA; j_gene: TRBJ1-1; CDR3nt: TGTGCCAGCAGCTCCGACAGGCACACTGAAGCTTTCTTT; CDR3aa: CASSSDRHTEAFF
v_gene: TRBV19; abundance: NA; d_gene: NA; j_gene: TRBJ1-3; CDR3nt: TGTGCCAGTAGTATACGGGGTACTGGAAACACCATATATTTT; CDR3aa: CASSIRGTGNTIYF
v_gene: TRBV7-9; abundance: NA; d_gene: NA; j_gene: TRBJ2-7; CDR3nt: TGTGCCAGCAGCTCCACAGGGTTTTACGAGCAGTACTTC; CDR3aa: CASSSTGFYEQYF
v_gene: TRBV5-1; abundance: NA; d_gene: TRBD2; j_gene: TRBJ2-3; CDR3nt: TGCGCCAGCAGCTTTGGGACTAGCGGGGCGAGCACAGATACGCAGTATTTT; CDR3aa: CASSFGTSGASTDTQYF
v_gene: TRBV4-2; abundance: NA; d_gene: NA; j_gene: TRBJ1-1; CDR3nt: TGTGCCAGCCGCAGAGGAACTGAAGCTTTCTTT; CDR3aa: CASRRGTEAFF
v_gene: TRBV4-2; abundance: NA; d_gene: TRBD2; j_gene: TRBJ2-5; CDR3nt: TGTGCCAGCAGCTCGTCGGGGGGGAGGGAGACCCAGTACTTC; CDR3aa: CASSSSGGRETQYF
v_gene: TRBV7-9; abundance: NA; d_gene: NA; j_gene: TRBJ2-7; CDR3nt: TGTGCCAGCAGCATCCCTAGCTCCTACGAGCAGTACTTC; CDR3aa: CASSIPSSYEQYF
v_gene: TRBV5-1; abundance: NA; d_gene: TRBD1; j_gene: TRBJ2-5; CDR3nt: TGCGCCAGCAGCCGGACAGGGGGGGATGAGGAGACCCAGTACTTC; CDR3aa: CASSRTGGDEETQYF
v_gene: TRBV9; abundance: NA; d_gene: NA; j_gene: TRBJ2-1; CDR3nt: TGTGCCAGCAGCGTGGGCCTCCCCTATGAGCAGTTCTTC; CDR3aa: CASSVGLPYEQFF
v_gene: TRBV7-9; abundance: NA; d_gene: NA; j_gene: TRBJ1-1; CDR3nt: TGTGCCAGCAGCTTAGCCATCACTGAAGCTTTCTTT; CDR3aa: CASSLAITEAFF
v_gene: TRBV28; abundance: NA; d_gene: NA; j_gene: TRBJ1-6; CDR3nt: TGTGCCAGCCACACCCTCGAAGACTATAATTCACCCCTCCACTTT; CDR3aa: CASHTLEDYNSPLHF
v_gene: TRBV18; abundance: NA; d_gene: TRBD1; j_gene: TRBJ1-2; CDR3nt: TGTGCCAGCTCACCAGGGGGACAGGGTATGGAAGGCTACACCTTC; CDR3aa: CASSPGGQGMEGYTF
v_gene: TRBV6-5; abundance: NA; d_gene: NA; j_gene: TRBJ1-4; CDR3nt: TGTGCCAGCAGTCCGACTCTGGTAATTGAAAAACTGTTTTTT; CDR3aa: CASSPTLVIEKLFF
v_gene: TRBV6-6; abundance: NA; d_gene: TRBD1; j_gene: TRBJ1-2; CDR3nt: TGTGCCATAGAATCCGGGACAGGGAGTTTGAGGGGCTACACCTTC; CDR3aa: CAIESGTGSLRGYTF
v_gene: TRBV6-1; abundance: NA; d_gene: NA; j_gene: TRBJ1-5; CDR3nt: TGTGCCAGCAGTGAAGCTAGGGGTTGGAATCAGCCCCAGCATTTT; CDR3aa: CASSEARGWNQPQHF
v_gene: TRBV2; abundance: NA; d_gene: NA; j_gene: TRBJ1-1; CDR3nt: TGTGCCAGCATCCGAGACAGGCCGAACACTGAAGCTTTCTTT; CDR3aa: CASIRDRPNTEAFF
v_gene: TRBV5-1; abundance: NA; d_gene: TRBD1; j_gene: TRBJ1-1; CDR3nt: TGCGCCAGCAGCAGACGGACAGGGGGGAACACTGAAGCTTTCTTT; CDR3aa: CASSRRTGGNTEAFF
v_gene: TRBV5-1; abundance: NA; d_gene: NA; j_gene: TRBJ2-2; CDR3nt: TGCGCCAGCAGCTTGGCGCCTACCTCAGGGACCGGGGAGCTGTTTTTT; CDR3aa: CASSLAPTSGTGELFF